Each of the 32 T cell receptor beta chains below was sequenced from the same sample in a study of tumor and adjacent non-tumor tissue in lung cancer. RNA was extracted from bulk tissue without any cell sorting. The library came from three nested PCR rounds adapted from ARM-PCR protocols. TCRdb fed the multiplex PCR reads into MiXCR, producing one record per CDR3 protein. The sample consists of about 93,000 distinct CDR3 sequences, about 67% of them appearing once. Sequenced input: lung tumor tissue. Receptors originate from a man aged 55 to 70 with non-small cell lung cancer.

Note on this clonotype: At one of its ends the junction is not consistent with the germline gene, which may arise from a read error. V is TRBV12-3 or TRBV12-4 and J is TRBJ1-4; D call uncertain. The CDR3 is 13 residues long. The CDR3 is CSSSWDWSKKLFF. In nucleotides, the CDR3 is TGTTCCAGCAGCTGGGATTGGAGCAAAAAACTGTTTTTT.

The V call is TRBV28, the J call TRBJ2-7, with 11 bases identical to TRBD1. The CDR3 has 17 residues. Germline-derived CDR1 and CDR2 are MDHEN and SYDVKM. Germline trimming cut 5 bases from V and 4 bases from J; bases unmatched to any gene: 13. DNA for the CDR3: TGTGCCAGCAGTCCGGGGGGCTGGACAGGGGGCGTGTACGAGCAGTACTTC. It yields the protein CASSPGGWTGGVYEQYF.

This clonotype was counted ten times or more. This sequence joins TRBV10-1 and TRBJ2-3; D is unclear. Trimming removed 2 bases at V and 2 bases at J, with 11 bases between. There are 15 residues in the CDR3. CDR1 and CDR2 (germline): WNHNN, SYGVQD (reference sequence). DNA for the CDR3: TGCGCCAGCAGTGAGAACCCAAGGGCCACAGATACGCAGTATTTT. Its translation is CASSENPRATDTQYF.

Details on this clonotype: This may arise from a read error, as a much more abundant clone is one base away. The V call is TRBV30, the J call TRBJ2-1; D remains ambiguous. CDR1 and CDR2 (germline): GTSNPN, SVGIG (reference sequence). The CDR3 runs to 13 residues. Trimming cost V 0 bases and J 7 bases, with 10 bases left between them. The CDR3 sequence: CAWSVRAGNEQFF. The CDR3, as DNA: TGTGCCTGGAGTGTACGGGCCGGTAATGAGCAGTTCTTC.

Notes on this clonotype: A much larger clonotype is one base distant, so this may be a read error. The chain uses TRBV4-2 and TRBJ2-1, with 7 bases identical to TRBD2. Germline V gene data show CDR1 as LGHNA and CDR2 as YNFKEQ. There are 16 residues in the CDR3. As DNA, the CDR3 is TGTGCCAGCAGCCAAGGGCCGGGGGGAAAGTACATTGAGCAGTTCTTC. This sequence encodes CASSQGPGGKYIEQFF.

This clonotype was recorded many times. The rearrangement uses TRBV4-1 and TRBJ2-2; D is undetermined. This CDR3 has 14 amino acids. Germline CDR1 is MGHRA and CDR2 is YSYEKL. The ends were cut back, 4 bases at V and 4 bases at J, with 10 bases in the middle. The CDR3 reads CASSRKGSTGELFF. The CDR3 DNA reads as TGCGCCAGCAGCCGGAAGGGCTCCACCGGGGAGCTGTTTTTT.

By sample fraction, this clonotype is medium-sized (0.01 to 0.1%). The chain carries TRBV11-1 and TRBJ2-3, with a possible D match to TRBD1 (5 bases). CDR1 SGHAT and CDR2 FQDESV come from the germline V gene (reference sequence). Trimming left V 1 base short and J 3 bases short, with 11 bases between. This CDR3 is 15 amino acids long. In DNA, the CDR3 is TGTGCCAGCAGCTTAGGCAGGGTCGAGACAGATACGCAGTATTTT. Protein: CASSLGRVETDTQYF.

Of note for this clonotype: The junction departs from the called germline gene at one end, perhaps through a read error. The V call is TRBV12-3 or TRBV12-4, the J call TRBJ2-6, with D possibly being TRBD2 (6 bases). The length of the CDR3 is 15 residues. The CDR3 region has the DNA TGTGCAAGCAGTTGGGGGGACTCTGGGACCAACGTCCTGACGTTC. Translating gives CASSWGDSGTNVLTF.

Comments on this clonotype: The junction differs from germline at one of its ends, possibly a read error. The chain recombines TRBV29-1 with TRBJ2-7, with a weak D call TRBD1 (7 bases). The germline CDR1 and CDR2 sequences are SQVTM and ANQGSEA. The CDR3 length is 12 residues. The CDR3 protein is CSVTEGAYEQYF. CDR3 DNA sequence: TGCAGCGTTACGGAGGGGGCCTACGAACAGTACTTC.

The V and J genes are TRBV12-3 or TRBV12-4 and TRBJ1-5, with 8 bases lining up with TRBD1. The CDR3 length is 17 residues. The CDR3 region is CLSSPPRVTGGNQPQHF. In DNA form, the CDR3 reads TGTCTCAGCAGTCCCCCCCGCGTGACAGGGGGCAATCAGCCCCAGCATTTT.

This clonotype came up many times. V and J are TRBV7-9 and TRBJ2-1; 9 bases fit TRBD1. Germline CDR1 is SEHNR and CDR2 is FQNEAQ (reference sequence). CDR3 length: 12 amino acids. J lost 14 bases, V lost 3 bases, and 5 bases had no gene match. CDR3 residues: CASSFAGQGKFF. CDR3 sequence (DNA): TGTGCCAGCAGCTTCGCTGGACAGGGGAAGTTCTTC.

Notes on this clonotype: No conserved phenylalanine or tryptophan is present at the end of the CDR3, so a read error is the likely explanation. It is unclear where the CDR3 begins or ends on the DNA, so no DNA is shown, and the CDR3 is as TCRdb lists it. The CDR3 here is CASSFEMTGGLFL. This chain uses TRBV11-1 with TRBJ2-2. The CDR3 comprises 13 residues, both ends counted. Germline CDR1 is SGHAT and CDR2 is FQDESV (reference sequence).

On this clonotype: Germline is not matched at one junction end, which may reflect a read error. The V and J genes are TRBV6-2 or TRBV6-3 and TRBJ1-5; TRBD1 matches 7 bases. CDR1 and CDR2 (germline): MNHEY, SVGEGT. The CDR3 sequence is 17 residues long. The CDR3 spells CASRPIRGGLSKQHQHF. CDR3 nucleotides: TGTGCCAGCAGGCCAATTCGAGGGGGCTTGAGCAAACAGCACCAGCATTTT.

For this clonotype: A read error may account for a junction end that differs from germline. The V and J genes are TRBV20-1 and TRBJ1-1, with D possibly TRBD1 on 5 matching bases. Looked up from germline, CDR1 is DFQATT and CDR2 is SNEGSKA (reference sequence). There are 13 residues in the CDR3. This chain's CDR3 is CNARVSRATEAFF. The CDR3 DNA is TGCAATGCTAGAGTTAGCAGGGCCACTGAGGCTTTCTTT.

The chain employs TRBV6-2 or TRBV6-3 and TRBJ1-5, with D possibly matching TRBD1 (5 bases). The CDR3 covers 12 residues. V was pared by 7 bases and J by 11 bases, with 15 bases between. Looked up from germline, CDR1 is MNHEY and CDR2 is SVGEGT. CDR3: CASNSGSRSQHF. The DNA of the CDR3 is TGTGCCAGCAATTCAGGGAGTCGGTCCCAGCATTTT.

This clonotype has a count of ten or more. One junction end disagrees with the germline gene, perhaps due to a read error. V is TRBV4-2 and J is TRBJ2-7; D is undetermined. The germline gives CDR1 LGHNA, CDR2 YNFKEQ. CDR3 length equals 14 residues. The CDR3 spells CASNQDVSSYEQYF. CDR3 nucleotide sequence: TGTGCCAGCAACCAAGATGTGAGCTCCTACGAGCAGTACTTC.

This clonotype occurred once. A read error is likely, as this CDR3 ends without the conserved phenylalanine or tryptophan. The chain carries TRBV30 and TRBJ2-3; 7 nucleotides agree with TRBD2. The CDR3 is made up of 15 amino acids. Trimming at V came to 0 bases and at J to 1 base, leaving 4 bases not matched to a gene. Germline values: CDR1 GTSNPN, CDR2 SVGIG (reference sequence). CDR3 region: CAWSVEGGRTDTQYY. The CDR3 nucleotides are TGTGCCTGGAGTGTAGAGGGAGGGCGCACAGATACGCAGTATTAT.

V and J are TRBV4-1 and TRBJ2-3; TRBD2 might be the D (6 bases). This CDR3 is 16 amino acids long. Germline V lookup: CDR1 MGHRA, CDR2 YSYEKL. Trimming left V 10 bases short and J 5 bases short, with 25 bases between. CDR3 nucleotides: TGCGCCAATAGCCAAGGAGGTAGCGGTTCAAGAGATACGCAGTATTTT. This translates into CANSQGGSGSRDTQYF.

The sample holds a few counts of this clonotype. V is TRBV11-3 and J is TRBJ2-1; 14 nucleotides agree with TRBD2. V lost 9 bases and J lost 13; bases outside the gene matches: 14. The germline CDR1 and CDR2 sequences are SGHNT and YENEEA. The CDR3 contains 15 residues. This CDR3 is CASSHGTSGSHKQFF. In nucleotides, the CDR3 is TGTGCCAGTAGCCACGGGACTAGCGGGAGCCATAAACAGTTCTTC.

This clonotype showed up just once. A much larger clone is a single base away; this may be a read error. The chain recombines TRBV20-1 with TRBJ2-1; D ambiguous. This CDR3 comprises 12 residues. Between the trimmed V and J ends, which lost 7 bases and 7 bases, there was a span of 14 bases. Germline V gene data show CDR1 as DFQATT and CDR2 as SNEGSKA (reference sequence). CDR3 amino acids: CSDNSPVNEQFF. CDR3 nucleotides: TGCAGTGACAATAGCCCCGTAAATGAGCAGTTCTTC.

This clonotype came up once. The chain has TRBV6-6 and TRBJ2-3; TRBD2 might be the D (6 bases). Trimming shortened V by 8 bases and J by 2 bases, and 14 bases separated the two germline ends. The germline gives CDR1 MNHNY, CDR2 SVGAGI (reference sequence). The CDR3 is 14 residues long. The CDR3 here is CASAPSVNTDTQYF. In nucleotides, the CDR3 is TGTGCCAGCGCCCCTAGCGTAAACACAGATACGCAGTATTTT.

V and J are TRBV11-2 and TRBJ2-1; possibly TRBD2 for D (6 bases). Germline V gene data show CDR1 as SGHAT and CDR2 as FQNNGV. The CDR3 length is 15 residues. V was pared by 6 bases and J by 16 bases, with 28 bases between. DNA for the CDR3: TGTGCCAGCAGTCCGCACCGGGGGATGAGGGATGTGCAATTCTTC. This codes for CASSPHRGMRDVQFF.

Of note for this clonotype: Because it lacks the conserved phenylalanine or tryptophan at the end, this CDR3 is likely a read error. The rearrangement joins TRBV11-2 to TRBJ2-1; D might be TRBD1 (6 bases). Per germline, CDR1 SGHAT and CDR2 FQNNGV. CDR3 size: 14 residues. For the CDR3, the DNA is TGTTTCAGCAGCTTAGGCAGGGGTAGTAGTGAGCAGTTCTTA. This encodes CFSSLGRGSSEQFL.

The chain recombines TRBV20-1 with TRBJ2-3; 10 bases are shared with TRBD2. Germline V gene data show CDR1 as DFQATT and CDR2 as SNEGSKA (reference sequence). There are 16 residues in the CDR3. CDR3 DNA sequence: TGCAGCTACCTAGCGGGAGTCGGTCGGGCCACAGATAGGCAATATTTT. This translates into CSYLAGVGRATDRQYF.

CDR3 DNA: TGTGCCAGCAGCTTAGAAGCTCCGGAGGGCTACAATGAGCAGTTCTTC. Encoded protein: CASSLEAPEGYNEQFF. The chain carries TRBV7-8 and TRBJ2-1; the D gene is possibly TRBD2 (6 bases). Germline V gene lookup returns CDR1 SGHVS and CDR2 FQNEAQ. Trimming took 1 base from V and 3 from J, leaving 13 bases between them. This CDR3 contains 16 residues.

Concerning this clonotype itself: The junction and the germline gene differ at one end; a read error may be behind it. The chain combines TRBV4-2 with TRBJ2-4; tentative D call: TRBD2 (5 bases). Germline loops: CDR1 LGHNA, CDR2 YNFKEQ. This CDR3 comprises 19 residues. CDR3 nucleotide sequence: TGTGCAAGCAGCCAAGCGCAGGCTAGCAGATCGTTAGCCAAAAACATTCAGAACTTC. It encodes CASSQAQASRSLAKNIQNF.

A word on this clonotype: Its ends do not fully match the called genes, so a read error is possible. The rearrangement uses TRBV11-3 and TRBJ2-5; 8 bases are a match to TRBD2. The V gene's germline CDR1 is SGHNT and CDR2 YENEEA. CDR3 length equals 16 residues. The CDR3 DNA sequence: TGTGCCAGCAGCCCCGGGAGGGGGATGGGTCGGAAGACCCAATATTTC. This encodes CASSPGRGMGRKTQYF.

Note on this clonotype: At one end the junction does not follow the germline gene, possibly because of a read error. This chain links TRBV5-4 with TRBJ2-5; D possibly uses TRBD1 or TRBD2 (6 bases each). Germline CDR1 reads SGHNT; CDR2 reads YYREEE (reference sequence). The length of the CDR3 is 15 residues. CDR3 bases: TGTGCCAGCAACTTACCAGCGGAGGGGGGAGAGACCCAGCACTTC. It translates to CASNLPAEGGETQHF.

This chain links TRBV6-6 with TRBJ2-7, with D perhaps TRBD2 (5 bases). The end of the DNA aligns better with TRBJ2-1, so the J call may be wrong. The CDR3 extends over 12 amino acids. CDR1 is MNHNY, CDR2 SVGAGI, per germline (reference sequence). The DNA for the CDR3 is TGTGCCAGCAGTTCTACGGCGGGCGAGCAGTTCTTC. The encoded protein is CASSSTAGEQFF.

About this clonotype: This may be a read error: a much more frequent sequence differs by one nucleotide. The chain employs TRBV14 and TRBJ2-5; weak D call: TRBD2 (6 bases). Per germline, CDR1 SGHDN and CDR2 FVKESK. The CDR3 is 15 residues long. The V end lost 10 bases, the J end lost 2 bases, and 20 bases lay between the germline ends. The CDR3 reads CANGEGGKLQETQYF. CDR3 nucleotides: TGTGCCAACGGAGAAGGCGGGAAACTTCAAGAGACCCAGTACTTC. Complete variable domain (other parts from reference TRBV14 and TRBJ2-5): EAGVTQFPSHSVIEKGQTVTLRCDPISGHDNLYWYRRVMGKEIKFLLHFVKESKQDESGMPNNRFLAERTGGTYSTLKVQPAELEDSGVYFCANGEGGKLQETQYFGPGTRLLVL.

The chain combines TRBV7-9 with TRBJ2-1; 7 bases map to TRBD1. Losses at the gene ends were 3 bases for V and 5 bases for J; bases not matched to a gene: 10. The V gene's germline CDR1 is SEHNR and CDR2 FQNEAQ (reference sequence). The CDR3 totals 16 residues. The DNA for the CDR3 is TGTGCCAGCAGCTTTCGAGAGGGGGCGCATAACAATGAGCAGTTCTTC. Its protein is CASSFREGAHNNEQFF.

As concerns this clonotype: Compared with germline, one end of the junction differs, possibly owing to a read error. The chain combines TRBV10-2 with TRBJ2-1; D not certain. Germline V lookup: CDR1 WSHSY, CDR2 SAAADI. CDR3 length equals 16 residues. The CDR3 DNA follows: TGCGGCAGCAATGAAGGTCAGACAAAATTTTACAATGAGCAGTTCTTC. Translation gives CGSNEGQTKFYNEQFF.